The TCR beta chain described here comes from a study of shared clonotypes between healthy human individuals. Measured with immunoSEQ multiplex PCR; TCRdb has only the in-frame clones, and not every one. The table shows roughly 2,300,000 clones, with 85% to 95% occurring only once. This clone was detected a few times. CDR3 size: 14 residues. The V gene's germline CDR1 is SNHLY and CDR2 FYNNEI. Trimming removed 6 bases at V and 7 bases at J, with 18 bases between. Sequencing was carried out using naive CD4+ T cells from PBMCs. The subset here: CD45RA+ positively selected. This clonotype originated in a man younger than 30 in good health. Some clones in this sample may be carry-over from other donors' samples. The chain recombines TRBV2 with TRBJ1-1, with D perhaps matching TRBD1 (5 bases). The CDR3 DNA reads as TGTGCCAGCAGCGTGGGGGGAGCGGCGCTTGAAGCTTTCTTT. As protein: CASSVGGAALEAFF.